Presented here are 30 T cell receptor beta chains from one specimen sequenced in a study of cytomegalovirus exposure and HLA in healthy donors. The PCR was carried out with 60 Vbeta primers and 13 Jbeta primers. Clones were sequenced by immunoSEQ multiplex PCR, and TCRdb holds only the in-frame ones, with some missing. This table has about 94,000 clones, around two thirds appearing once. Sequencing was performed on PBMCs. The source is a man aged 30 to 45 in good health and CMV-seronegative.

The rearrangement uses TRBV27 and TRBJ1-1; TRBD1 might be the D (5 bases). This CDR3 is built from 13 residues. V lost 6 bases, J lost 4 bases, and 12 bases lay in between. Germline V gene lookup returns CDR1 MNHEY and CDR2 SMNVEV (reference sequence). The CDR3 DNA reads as TGTGCCAGCAGCCCCTTCGGGGGCACTGAAGCTTTCTTT. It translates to CASSPFGGTEAFF.

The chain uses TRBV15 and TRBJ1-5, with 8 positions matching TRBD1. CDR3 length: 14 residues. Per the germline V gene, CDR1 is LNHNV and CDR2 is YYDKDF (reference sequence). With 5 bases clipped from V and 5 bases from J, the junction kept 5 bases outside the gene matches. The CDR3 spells CATSEDRVHQPQHF. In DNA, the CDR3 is TGTGCCACCAGCGAGGACAGGGTCCATCAGCCCCAGCATTTT.

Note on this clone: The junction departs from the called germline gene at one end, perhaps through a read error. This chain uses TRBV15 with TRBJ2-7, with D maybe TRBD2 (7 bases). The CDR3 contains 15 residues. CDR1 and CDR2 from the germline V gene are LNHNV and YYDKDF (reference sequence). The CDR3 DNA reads TGTACCACCAGCGGACAGAGCGGGGCTACCTACGAGCAGTACTTC. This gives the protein CTTSGQSGATYEQYF.

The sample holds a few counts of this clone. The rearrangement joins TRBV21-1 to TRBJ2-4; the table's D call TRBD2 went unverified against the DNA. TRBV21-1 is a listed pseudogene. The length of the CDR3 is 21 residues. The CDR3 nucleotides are TGTGCCAGCAGCAAAGTGTGCGGGAGGGCCTGTCGGTTGCCAGCCAAAAACATTCAGTACTTC. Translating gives CASSKVCGRACRLPAKNIQYF.

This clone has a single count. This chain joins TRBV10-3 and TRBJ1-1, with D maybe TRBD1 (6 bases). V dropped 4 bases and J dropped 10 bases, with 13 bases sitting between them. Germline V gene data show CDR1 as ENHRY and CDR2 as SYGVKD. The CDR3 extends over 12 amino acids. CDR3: CAISVRGARAFF. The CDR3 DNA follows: TGTGCCATCAGTGTTCGGGGGGCTAGAGCTTTCTTT.

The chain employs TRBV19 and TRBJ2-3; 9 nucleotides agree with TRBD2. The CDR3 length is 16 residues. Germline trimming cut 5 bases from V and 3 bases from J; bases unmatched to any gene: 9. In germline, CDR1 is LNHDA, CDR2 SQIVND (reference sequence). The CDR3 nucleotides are TGTGCCAGTAGTGCACCTTTTAGCGGGGGAACAGATACGCAGTATTTT. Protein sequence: CASSAPFSGGTDTQYF.

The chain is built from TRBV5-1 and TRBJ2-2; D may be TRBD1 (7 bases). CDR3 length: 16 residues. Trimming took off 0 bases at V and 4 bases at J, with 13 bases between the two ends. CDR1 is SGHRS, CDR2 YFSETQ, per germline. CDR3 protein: CASSLDGGGVTGELFF. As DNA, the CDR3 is TGCGCCAGCAGCTTGGACGGAGGGGGCGTCACCGGGGAGCTGTTTTTT.

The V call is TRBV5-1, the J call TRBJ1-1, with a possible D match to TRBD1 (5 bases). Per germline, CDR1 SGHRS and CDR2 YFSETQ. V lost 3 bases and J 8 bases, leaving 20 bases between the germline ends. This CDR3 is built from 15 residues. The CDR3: CASSSEAWAGQEAFF. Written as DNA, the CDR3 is TGCGCCAGCAGCTCCGAGGCCTGGGCAGGGCAAGAAGCTTTCTTT. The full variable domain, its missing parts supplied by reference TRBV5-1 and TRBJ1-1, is KAGVTQTPRYLIKTRGQQVTLSCSPISGHRSVSWYQQTPGQGLQFLFEYFSETQRNKGNFPGRFSGRQFSNSRSEMNVSTLELGDSALYLCASSSEAWAGQEAFFGQGTRLTVV.

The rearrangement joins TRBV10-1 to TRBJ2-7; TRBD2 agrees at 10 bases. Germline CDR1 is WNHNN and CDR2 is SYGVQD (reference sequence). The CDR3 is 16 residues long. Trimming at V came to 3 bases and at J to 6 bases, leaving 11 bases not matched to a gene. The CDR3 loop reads CASSESGRAYGAEQYF. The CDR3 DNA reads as TGCGCCAGCAGTGAAAGCGGGAGGGCCTATGGGGCCGAGCAGTACTTC.

The CDR3 spells CASSQQQGDTEAFF. CDR3 bases: TGTGCCAGCAGCCAACAACAGGGGGACACTGAAGCTTTCTTT. The rearrangement links TRBV7-9 to TRBJ1-1; 8 bases align to TRBD1. V lost 5 bases and J lost 3; bases outside the gene matches: 5. Looked up from germline, CDR1 is SEHNR and CDR2 is FQNEAQ (reference sequence). The CDR3 totals 14 residues.

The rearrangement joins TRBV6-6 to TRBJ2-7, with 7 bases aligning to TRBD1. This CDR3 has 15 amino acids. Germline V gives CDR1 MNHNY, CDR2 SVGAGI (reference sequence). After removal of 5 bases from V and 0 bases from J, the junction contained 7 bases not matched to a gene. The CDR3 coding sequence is TGTGCCAGCAGTACCCGGGACAGACCCTCCTACGAGCAGTACTTC. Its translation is CASSTRDRPSYEQYF.

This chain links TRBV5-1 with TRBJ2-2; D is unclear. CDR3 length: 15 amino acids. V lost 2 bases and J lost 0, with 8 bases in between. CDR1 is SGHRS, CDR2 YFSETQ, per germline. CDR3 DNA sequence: TGCGCCAGCAGCTTCCTATCAACGAACACCGGGGAGCTGTTTTTT. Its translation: CASSFLSTNTGELFF.

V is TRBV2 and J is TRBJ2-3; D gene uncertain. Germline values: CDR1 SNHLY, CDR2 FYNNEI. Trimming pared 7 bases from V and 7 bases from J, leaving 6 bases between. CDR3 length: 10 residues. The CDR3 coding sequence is TGTGCCAGCATGAGCTATACGCAGTATTTT. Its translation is CASMSYTQYF.

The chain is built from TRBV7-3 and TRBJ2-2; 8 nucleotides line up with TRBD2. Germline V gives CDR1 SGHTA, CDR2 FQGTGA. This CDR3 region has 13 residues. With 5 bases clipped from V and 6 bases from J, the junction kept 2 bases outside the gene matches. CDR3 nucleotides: TGTGCCAGCAGCCGGGAGGGGGCCGGGGAGCTGTTTTTT. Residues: CASSREGAGELFF.

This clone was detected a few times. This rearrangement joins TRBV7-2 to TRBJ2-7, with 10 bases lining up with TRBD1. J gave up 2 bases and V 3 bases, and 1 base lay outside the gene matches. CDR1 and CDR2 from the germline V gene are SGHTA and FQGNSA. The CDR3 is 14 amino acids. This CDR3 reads CASSLGTGAYEQYF. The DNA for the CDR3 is TGTGCCAGCAGCTTGGGGACAGGGGCCTACGAGCAGTACTTC.

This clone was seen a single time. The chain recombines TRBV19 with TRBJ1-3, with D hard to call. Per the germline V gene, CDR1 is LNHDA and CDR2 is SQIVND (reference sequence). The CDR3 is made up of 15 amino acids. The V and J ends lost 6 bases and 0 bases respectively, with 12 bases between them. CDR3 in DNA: TGTGCCAGTAGCCACTTGGCGGGCTCTGGAAACACCATATATTTT. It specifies CASSHLAGSGNTIYF.

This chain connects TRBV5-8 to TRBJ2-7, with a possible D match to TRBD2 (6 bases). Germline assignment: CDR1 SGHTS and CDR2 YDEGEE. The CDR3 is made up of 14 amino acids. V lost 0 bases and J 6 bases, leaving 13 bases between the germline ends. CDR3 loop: CASSLGLGSIEQYF. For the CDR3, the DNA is TGTGCCAGCAGCTTGGGACTAGGGAGCATCGAGCAGTACTTC.

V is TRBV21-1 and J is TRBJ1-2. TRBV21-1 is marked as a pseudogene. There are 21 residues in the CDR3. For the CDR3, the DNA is TGTGCCAGCAGCAAAAGGCTGTGTTATCTTAGCGGGGCCCGAAATTTCTATGGCTACACCTTC. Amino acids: CASSKRLCYLSGARNFYGYTF.

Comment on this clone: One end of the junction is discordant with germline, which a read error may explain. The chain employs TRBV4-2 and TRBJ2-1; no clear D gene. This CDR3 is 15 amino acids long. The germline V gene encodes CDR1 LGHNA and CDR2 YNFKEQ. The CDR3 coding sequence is TGTGCCAGCAGCCAAGAAAGTGTAGTCCTCAATGGGCAGTTCTTC. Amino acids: CASSQESVVLNGQFF.

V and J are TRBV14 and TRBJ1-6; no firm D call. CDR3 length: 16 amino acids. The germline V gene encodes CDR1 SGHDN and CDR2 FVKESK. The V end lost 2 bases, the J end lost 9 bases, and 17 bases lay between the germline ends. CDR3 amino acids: CASSQLDIPQRSPLHF. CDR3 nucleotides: TGTGCCAGCAGCCAACTCGACATCCCACAACGTTCACCCCTCCACTTT. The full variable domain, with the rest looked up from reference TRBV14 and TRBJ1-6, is EAGVTQFPSHSVIEKGQTVTLRCDPISGHDNLYWYRRVMGKEIKFLLHFVKESKQDESGMPNNRFLAERTGGTYSTLKVQPAELEDSGVYFCASSQLDIPQRSPLHFGNGTRLTVT.

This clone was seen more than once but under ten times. CDR3 region: CASSLQGGTNEKLFF. The CDR3 coding sequence is TGCGCCAGCAGCTTGCAGGGAGGTACTAATGAAAAACTGTTTTTT. V and J are TRBV5-1 and TRBJ1-4; D is possibly TRBD1 (5 bases). Deletions cut 1 base from V and 2 bases from J, with 9 bases between. The CDR3 covers 15 residues. The V gene's germline CDR1 is SGHRS and CDR2 YFSETQ.

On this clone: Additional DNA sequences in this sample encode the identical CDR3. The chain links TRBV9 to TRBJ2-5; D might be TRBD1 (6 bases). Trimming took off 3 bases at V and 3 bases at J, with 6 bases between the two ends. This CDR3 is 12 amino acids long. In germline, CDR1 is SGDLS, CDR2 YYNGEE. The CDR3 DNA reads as TGTGCCAGCAGCGCAGGGGAAGAGACCCAGTACTTC. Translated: CASSAGEETQYF.

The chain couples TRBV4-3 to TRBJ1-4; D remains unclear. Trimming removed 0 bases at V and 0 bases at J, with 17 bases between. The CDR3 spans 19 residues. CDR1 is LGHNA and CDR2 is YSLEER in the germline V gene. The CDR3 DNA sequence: TGCGCCAGCAGCCAAGAAATGGCCATGACATACACAACTAATGAAAAACTGTTTTTT. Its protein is CASSQEMAMTYTTNEKLFF.

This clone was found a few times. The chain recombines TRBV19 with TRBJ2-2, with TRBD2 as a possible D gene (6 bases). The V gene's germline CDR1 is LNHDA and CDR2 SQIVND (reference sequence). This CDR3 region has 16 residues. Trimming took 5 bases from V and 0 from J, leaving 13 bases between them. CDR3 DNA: TGTGCCAGTAGTTTAACCGGGACTCCGAACACCGGGGAGCTGTTTTTT. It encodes CASSLTGTPNTGELFF.

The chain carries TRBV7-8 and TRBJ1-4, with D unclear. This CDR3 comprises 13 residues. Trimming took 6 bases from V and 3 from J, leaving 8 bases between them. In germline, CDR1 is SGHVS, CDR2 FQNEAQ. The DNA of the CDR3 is TGTGCCAGCAGGGATCTAGCTAATGAAAAACTGTTTTTT. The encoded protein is CASRDLANEKLFF.

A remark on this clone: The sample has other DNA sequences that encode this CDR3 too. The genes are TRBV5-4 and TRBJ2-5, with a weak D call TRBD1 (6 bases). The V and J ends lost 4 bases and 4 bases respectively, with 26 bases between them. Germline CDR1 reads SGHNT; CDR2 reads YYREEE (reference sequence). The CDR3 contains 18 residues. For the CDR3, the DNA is TGTGCCAGCAGCCTGGACGGACCATTCTTCAGAGGGGGAGAGACCCAGTACTTC. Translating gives CASSLDGPFFRGGETQYF.

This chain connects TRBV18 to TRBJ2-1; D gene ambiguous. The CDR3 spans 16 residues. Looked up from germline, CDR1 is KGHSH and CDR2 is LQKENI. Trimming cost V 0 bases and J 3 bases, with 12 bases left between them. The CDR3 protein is CASSPPERYLYNEQFF. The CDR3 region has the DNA TGTGCCAGCTCACCACCGGAGAGGTACCTCTACAATGAGCAGTTCTTC.

The CDR3 region has the DNA TGCGCCAGCAGCTTGACCCCCTTGACAGGAGCGTCCTACAATGAGCAGTTCTTC. It is translated as CASSLTPLTGASYNEQFF. The chain has TRBV5-1 and TRBJ2-1; possible D gene TRBD1, 6 bases. V lost 1 base and J lost 1, with 18 bases in between. In germline, CDR1 is SGHRS, CDR2 YFSETQ. The CDR3 sequence is 18 residues long.

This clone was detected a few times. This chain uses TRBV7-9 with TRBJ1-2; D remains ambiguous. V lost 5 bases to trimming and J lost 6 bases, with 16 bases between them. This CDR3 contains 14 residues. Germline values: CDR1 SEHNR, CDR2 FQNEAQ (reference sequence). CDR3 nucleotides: TGTGCCAGCAGCCAAGATCAGGAAGTGAATGGCTACACCTTC. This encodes CASSQDQEVNGYTF.

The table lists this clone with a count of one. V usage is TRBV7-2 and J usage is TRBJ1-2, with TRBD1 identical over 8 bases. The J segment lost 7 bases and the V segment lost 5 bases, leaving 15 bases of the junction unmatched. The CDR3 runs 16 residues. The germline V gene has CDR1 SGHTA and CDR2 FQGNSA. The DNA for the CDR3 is TGTGCCAGCAGCGTAGGAGGTGTCAGGGGGCACTTTGGCTACACCTTC. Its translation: CASSVGGVRGHFGYTF.